This record concerns one TCR beta chain sequence. Its antigen remains unidentified. Base qualities were left out, and no much larger clone turns up one base away. Using the deep immunoSEQ assay, multiplex PCR amplified TCR CDR3 regions from genomic DNA. Extracted genomic DNA from each cell subset was distributed evenly across all wells of several immunoSEQ 96-well plates, and each plate was treated as a replicate. For sorted subsets, each replicate PCR was loaded with approximately 200 ng genomic DNA, equivalent to 25,000 to 30,000 T cell genomes. Purified libraries were measured with a Qubit 3.0 fluorometer, size-checked on a Bioanalyzer 2100, and measured again with the KAPA Library Quantification kit. A separate single-read 150-cycle Illumina NextSeq 550 flow cell was used to sequence each immunoSEQ 96-well plate. On the authors' methods: Because the immunoSEQ output held only junctional sequences and lacked quality scores, the filtering could not match the filtering applied to full-length reads. To assign V/J genes and CDR3, sequences were annotated using PyIR, a Python wrapper for IgBLAST v1.9, with IMGT germline references. Any read was removed if the V/J assignment was weak (E-value above 1e-6), the CDR3 was missing, or the read contained stop codons, out-of-frame junctions, or ambiguous translated residues. V3J clonotypes were defined as sequences sharing an identical inferred V gene, J gene, and CDR3 amino acid sequence. Percentage overlap between repertoires was computed as shared unique clonotypes divided by the size of the smaller repertoire. RTK rarefaction, the Chao1 estimator, and Recon v2.1 estimates of unobserved clonotypes were used to assess repertoire richness. Generation probabilities for all TCRbeta clonotypes obtained by the gDNA method from a handful of donors were computed using OLGA. Imported from immuneACCESS, the table was reduced by TCRdb to in-frame sequences with V and J called. These copies leave out some clones; in studies compared against another copy, an unresolved V gene accounts for under half, and the cause of the remainder is not known. V, J and clone size derive from that table, while D and trimming were established from the DNA sequence. In all, the sample holds about 1.5 million clones, and roughly 96% of those were seen once. The leading ten clones occupy approximately 1% of the sample.

This specimen comes from a study of shared clonotypes between healthy human individuals (dated by TCRdb to about 2020). Describing the broader study: The cohort comprised two women and a few men aged 18 to 49 years. Between about 0.94 and 10 billion PBMCs per donor were obtained by leukapheresis. The study deeply sequenced blood TCR repertoires of about five healthy adults to estimate repertoire size and the extent of clonotype sharing between individuals. To increase sequencing depth and limit assay-specific biases, different laboratories used diverse techniques to prepare libraries and sequence TCR repertoires. Per donor, three plates each were used for CD4 naive and CD4 memory, two for CD8 naive, and one for CD8 memory.

Healthy HIV-negative adults with no recently reported acute infections or vaccinations were included as donors. Every donor was a Caucasian adult living in Nashville, Tennessee, USA. CD4+ T cells were enriched by magnetic negative selection, after which naive cells were positively selected on CD45RA and the negative fraction was taken as the memory subset. Blood was obtained by leukapheresis, after which PBMCs were separated by Ficoll-Histopaque density gradient centrifugation and cryopreserved in liquid nitrogen vapor phase. Purity and quantity of every magnetically sorted T cell population were checked by analytical flow cytometry. Each sorted fraction had its genomic DNA isolated and then quantified by UV absorbance on a Nanodrop 2000c. V sheds 7 bases and J sheds 3 bases, leaving 9 bases between their ends. The CDR3 numbers 13 residues from cysteine through phenylalanine. The retained sequence is limited to the CDR3, 39 bases, with the frame set at the first base. From a lookup of the germline V gene (reference sequence), CDR1 and CDR2 are MNHNY and SVGAGI.

Beyond this particular receptor, the publication reports: Sampling was restricted to blood, and TCR repertoires in tissues likely differ from the TCR repertoires found in blood. About 5% of naive CD4, 3.5% of naive CD8, 2.3% of memory CD4, and roughly 0.4% of memory CD8 clonotypes were shared across a few donors. Based on pairwise subsampling, the degree of clonotype sharing among donors was expected to be affected by sequencing depth. Rarefaction of sorted-subset datasets indicated incomplete sequencing despite the large sequencing depth. Naive subsets generally had larger estimated clonotype richness than memory subsets. Because the study included only a small number of donors, the genetic and exposure-history diversity represented was limited. Compared with non-shared clonotypes, the clonotypes found in all four sorted-subset donors had higher generation probabilities.

The sequencing input was naive CD4+ T cells sorted from blood. The cell subset or site label, read with the paper, signifies: CD45RA+ positively selected. The receptor was derived from a man aged 25 to 45 in good health. The chain links TRBV6-6 with TRBJ1-4, with the D gene not clear enough to name. CDR3 region: CASKAASNEKLFF. In nucleotides, the sequence is TGTGCCAGCAAAGCAGCCTCTAATGAAAAACTGTTTTTT.